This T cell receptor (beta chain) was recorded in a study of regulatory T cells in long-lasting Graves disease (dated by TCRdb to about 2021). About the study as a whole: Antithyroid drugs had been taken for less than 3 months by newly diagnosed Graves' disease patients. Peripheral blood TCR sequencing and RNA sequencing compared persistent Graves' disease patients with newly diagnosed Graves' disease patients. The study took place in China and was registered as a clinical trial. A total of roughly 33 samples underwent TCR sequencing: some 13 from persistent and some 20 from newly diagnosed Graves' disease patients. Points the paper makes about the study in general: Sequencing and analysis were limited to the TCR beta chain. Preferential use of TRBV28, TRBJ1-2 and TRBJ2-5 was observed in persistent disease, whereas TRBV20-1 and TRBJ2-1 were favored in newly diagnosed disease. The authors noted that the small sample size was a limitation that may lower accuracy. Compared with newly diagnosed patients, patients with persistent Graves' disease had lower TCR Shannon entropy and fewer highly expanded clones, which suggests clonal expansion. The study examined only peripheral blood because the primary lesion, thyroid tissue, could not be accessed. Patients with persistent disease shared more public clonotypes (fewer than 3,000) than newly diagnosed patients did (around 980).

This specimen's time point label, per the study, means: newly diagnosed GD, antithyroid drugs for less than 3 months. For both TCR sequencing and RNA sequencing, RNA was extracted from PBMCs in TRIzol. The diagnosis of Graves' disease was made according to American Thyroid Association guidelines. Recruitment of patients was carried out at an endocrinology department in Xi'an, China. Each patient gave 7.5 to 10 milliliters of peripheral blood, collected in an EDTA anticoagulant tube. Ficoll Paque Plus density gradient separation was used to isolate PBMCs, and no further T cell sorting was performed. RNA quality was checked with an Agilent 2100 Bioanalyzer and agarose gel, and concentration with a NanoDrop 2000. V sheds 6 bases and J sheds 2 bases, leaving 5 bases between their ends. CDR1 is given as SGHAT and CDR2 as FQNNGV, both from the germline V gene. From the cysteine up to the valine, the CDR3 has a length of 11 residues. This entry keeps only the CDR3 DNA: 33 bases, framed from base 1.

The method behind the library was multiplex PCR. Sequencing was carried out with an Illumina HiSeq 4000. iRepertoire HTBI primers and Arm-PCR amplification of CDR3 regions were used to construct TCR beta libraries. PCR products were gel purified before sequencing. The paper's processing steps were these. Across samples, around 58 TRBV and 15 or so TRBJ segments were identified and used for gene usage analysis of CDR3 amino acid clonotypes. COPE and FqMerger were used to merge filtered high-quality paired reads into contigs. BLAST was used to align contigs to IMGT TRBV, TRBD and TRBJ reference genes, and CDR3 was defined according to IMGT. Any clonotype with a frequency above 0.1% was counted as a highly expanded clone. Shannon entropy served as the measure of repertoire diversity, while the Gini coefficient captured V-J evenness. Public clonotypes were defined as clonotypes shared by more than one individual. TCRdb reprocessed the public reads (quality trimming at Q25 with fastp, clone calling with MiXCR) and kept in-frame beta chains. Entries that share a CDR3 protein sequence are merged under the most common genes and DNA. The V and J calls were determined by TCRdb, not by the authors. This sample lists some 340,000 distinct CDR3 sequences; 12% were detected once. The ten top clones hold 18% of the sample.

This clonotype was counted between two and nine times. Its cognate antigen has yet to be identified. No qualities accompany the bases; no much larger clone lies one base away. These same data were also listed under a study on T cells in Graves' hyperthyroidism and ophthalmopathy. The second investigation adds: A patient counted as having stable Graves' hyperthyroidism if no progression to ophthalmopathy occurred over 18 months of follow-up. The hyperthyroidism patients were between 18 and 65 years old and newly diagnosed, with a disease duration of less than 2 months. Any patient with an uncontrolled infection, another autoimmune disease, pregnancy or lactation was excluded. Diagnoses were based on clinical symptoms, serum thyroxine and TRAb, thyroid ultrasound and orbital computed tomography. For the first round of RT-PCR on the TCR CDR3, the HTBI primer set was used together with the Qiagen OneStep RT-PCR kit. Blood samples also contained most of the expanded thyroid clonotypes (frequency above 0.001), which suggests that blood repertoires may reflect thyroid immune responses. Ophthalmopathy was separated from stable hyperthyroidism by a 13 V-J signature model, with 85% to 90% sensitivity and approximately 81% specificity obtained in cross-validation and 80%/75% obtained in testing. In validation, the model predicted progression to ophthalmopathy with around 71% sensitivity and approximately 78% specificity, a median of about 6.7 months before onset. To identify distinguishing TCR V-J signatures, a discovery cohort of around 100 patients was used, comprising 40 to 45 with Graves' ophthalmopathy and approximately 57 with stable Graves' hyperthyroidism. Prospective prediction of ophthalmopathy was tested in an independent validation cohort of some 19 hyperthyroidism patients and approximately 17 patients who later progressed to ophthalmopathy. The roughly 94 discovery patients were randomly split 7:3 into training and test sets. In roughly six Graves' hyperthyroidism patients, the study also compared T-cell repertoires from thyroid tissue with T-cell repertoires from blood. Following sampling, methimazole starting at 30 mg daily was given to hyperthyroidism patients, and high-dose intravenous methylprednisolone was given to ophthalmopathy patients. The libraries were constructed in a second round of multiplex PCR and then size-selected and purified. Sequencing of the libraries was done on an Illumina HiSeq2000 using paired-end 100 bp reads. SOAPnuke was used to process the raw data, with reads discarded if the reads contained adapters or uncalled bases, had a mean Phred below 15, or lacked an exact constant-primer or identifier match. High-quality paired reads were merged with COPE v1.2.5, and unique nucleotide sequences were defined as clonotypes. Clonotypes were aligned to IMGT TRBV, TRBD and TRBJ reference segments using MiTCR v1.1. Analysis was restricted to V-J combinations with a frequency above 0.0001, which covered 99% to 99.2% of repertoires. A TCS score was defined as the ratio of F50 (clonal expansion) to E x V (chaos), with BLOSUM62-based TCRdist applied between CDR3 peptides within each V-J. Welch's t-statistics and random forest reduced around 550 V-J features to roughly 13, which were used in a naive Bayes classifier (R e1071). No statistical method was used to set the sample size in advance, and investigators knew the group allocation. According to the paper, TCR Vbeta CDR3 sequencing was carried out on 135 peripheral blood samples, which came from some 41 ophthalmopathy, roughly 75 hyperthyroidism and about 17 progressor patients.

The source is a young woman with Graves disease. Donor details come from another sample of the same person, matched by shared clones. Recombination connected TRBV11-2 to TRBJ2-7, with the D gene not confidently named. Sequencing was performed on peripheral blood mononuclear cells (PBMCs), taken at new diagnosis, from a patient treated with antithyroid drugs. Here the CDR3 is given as CASSDPYEQYV. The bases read TGTGCCAGCAGTGACCCCTACGAGCAGTACGTC.